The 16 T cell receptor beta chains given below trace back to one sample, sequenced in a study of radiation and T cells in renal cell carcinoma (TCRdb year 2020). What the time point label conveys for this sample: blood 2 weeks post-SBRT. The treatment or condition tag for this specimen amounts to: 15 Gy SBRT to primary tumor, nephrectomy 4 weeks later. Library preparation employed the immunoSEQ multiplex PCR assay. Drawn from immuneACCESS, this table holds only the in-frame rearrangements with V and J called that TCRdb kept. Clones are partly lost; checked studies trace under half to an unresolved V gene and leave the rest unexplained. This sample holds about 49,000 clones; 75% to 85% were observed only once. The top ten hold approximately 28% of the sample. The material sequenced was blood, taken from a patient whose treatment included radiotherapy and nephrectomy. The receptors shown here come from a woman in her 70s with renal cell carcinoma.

CDR3 loop: CASSLPRRWDEQFF. CDR3 in DNA: TGTGCCAGCAGCTTACCGCGCCGGTGGGATGAGCAGTTCTTC. The genes are TRBV7-8 and TRBJ2-1; D is undetermined. The germline CDR1 and CDR2 sequences are SGHVS and FQNEAQ. Between the trimmed V and J ends, which lost 2 bases and 8 bases, there was a span of 13 bases. The CDR3 sequence is 14 residues long.

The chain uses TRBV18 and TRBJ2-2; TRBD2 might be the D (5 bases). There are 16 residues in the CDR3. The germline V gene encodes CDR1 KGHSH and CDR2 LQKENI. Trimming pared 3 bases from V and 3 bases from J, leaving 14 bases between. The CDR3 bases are TGTGCCAGCTCACCTCGATCCCCCGGGGACACCGGGGAGCTGTTTTTT. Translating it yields CASSPRSPGDTGELFF.

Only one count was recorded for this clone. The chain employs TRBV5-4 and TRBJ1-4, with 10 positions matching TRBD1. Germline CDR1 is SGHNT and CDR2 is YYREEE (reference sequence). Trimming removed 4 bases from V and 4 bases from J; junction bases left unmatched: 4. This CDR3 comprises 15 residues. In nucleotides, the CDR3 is TGTGCCAGCAGCCCGACAGGGGGCAATAATGAAAAACTGTTTTTT. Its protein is CASSPTGGNNEKLFF.

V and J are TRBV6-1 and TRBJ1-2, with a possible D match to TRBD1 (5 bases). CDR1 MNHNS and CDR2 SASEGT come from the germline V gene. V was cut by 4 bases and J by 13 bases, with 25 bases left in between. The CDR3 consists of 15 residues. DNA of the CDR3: TGTGCCAGCAGTGCCACACCGGGACGGGGGGTTGGCGGCACCTTC. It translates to CASSATPGRGVGGTF.

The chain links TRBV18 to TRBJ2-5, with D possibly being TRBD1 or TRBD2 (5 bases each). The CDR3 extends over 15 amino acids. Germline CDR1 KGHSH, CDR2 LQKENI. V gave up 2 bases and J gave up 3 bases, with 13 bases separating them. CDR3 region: CASSPVGTSKETQYF. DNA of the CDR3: TGTGCCAGCTCACCAGTCGGGACCTCTAAAGAGACCCAGTACTTC.

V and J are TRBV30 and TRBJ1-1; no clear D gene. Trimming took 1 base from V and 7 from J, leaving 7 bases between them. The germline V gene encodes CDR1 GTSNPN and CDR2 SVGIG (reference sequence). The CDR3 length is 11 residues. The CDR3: CAWSAQVEAFF. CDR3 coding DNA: TGTGCCTGGAGTGCCCAGGTTGAAGCTTTCTTT.

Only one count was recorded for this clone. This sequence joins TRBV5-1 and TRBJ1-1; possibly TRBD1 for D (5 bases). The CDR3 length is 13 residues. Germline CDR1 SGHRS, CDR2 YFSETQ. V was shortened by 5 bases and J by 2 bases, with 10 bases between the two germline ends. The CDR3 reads CASRTDINTEAFF. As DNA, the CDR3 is TGCGCCAGCAGAACGGACATCAACACTGAAGCTTTCTTT.

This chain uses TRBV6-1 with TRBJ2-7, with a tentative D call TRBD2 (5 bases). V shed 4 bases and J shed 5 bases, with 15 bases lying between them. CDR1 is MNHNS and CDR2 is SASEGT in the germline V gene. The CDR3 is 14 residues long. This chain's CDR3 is CASSVHILSDEQYF. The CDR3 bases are TGTGCCAGCAGTGTTCACATCCTTAGCGACGAGCAGTACTTC.

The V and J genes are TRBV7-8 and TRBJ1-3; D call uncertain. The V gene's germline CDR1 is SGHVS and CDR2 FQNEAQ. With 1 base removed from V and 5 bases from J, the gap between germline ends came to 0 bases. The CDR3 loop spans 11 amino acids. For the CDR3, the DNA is TGTGCCAGCAGCTTAGGAAACACCATATATTTT. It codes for CASSLGNTIYF. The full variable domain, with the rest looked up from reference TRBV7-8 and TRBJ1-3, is GAGVSQSPRYKVAKRGQDVALRCDPISGHVSLFWYQQALGQGPEFLTYFQNEAQLDKSGLPSDRFFAERPEGSVSTLKIQRTQQEDSAVYLCASSLGNTIYFGEGSWLTVV.

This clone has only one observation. The CDR3 sequence is CASSPLAGVQETQYF. In DNA, the CDR3 is TGTGCCAGCAGCCCGCTAGCGGGGGTCCAAGAGACCCAGTACTTC. The chain recombines TRBV9 with TRBJ2-5; 10 bases agree with TRBD2. The V segment lost 4 bases and the J segment 1 base; nucleotides outside the gene matches: 4. The germline V gene encodes CDR1 SGDLS and CDR2 YYNGEE. The CDR3 is 15 amino acids.

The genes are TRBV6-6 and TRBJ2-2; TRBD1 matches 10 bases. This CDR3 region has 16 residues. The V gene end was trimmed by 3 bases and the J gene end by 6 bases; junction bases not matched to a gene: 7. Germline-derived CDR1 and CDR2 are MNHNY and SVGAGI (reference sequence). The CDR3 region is CASSYSDRGPAGELFF. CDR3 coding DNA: TGTGCCAGCAGTTATTCAGACAGGGGGCCGGCCGGGGAGCTGTTTTTT.

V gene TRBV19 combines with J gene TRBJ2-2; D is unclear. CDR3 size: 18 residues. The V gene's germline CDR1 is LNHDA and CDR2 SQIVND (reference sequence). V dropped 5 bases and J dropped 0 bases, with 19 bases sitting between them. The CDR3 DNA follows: TGTGCCAGTAGTGCGACTGCTTTGGACGGCTCGAACACCGGGGAGCTGTTTTTT. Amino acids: CASSATALDGSNTGELFF.

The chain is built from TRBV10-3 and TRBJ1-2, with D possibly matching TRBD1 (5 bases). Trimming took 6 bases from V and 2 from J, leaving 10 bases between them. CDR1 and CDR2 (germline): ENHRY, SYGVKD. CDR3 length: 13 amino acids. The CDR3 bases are TGTGCCATCAGAGGGGAAGGAAACTATGGCTACACCTTC. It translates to CAIRGEGNYGYTF.

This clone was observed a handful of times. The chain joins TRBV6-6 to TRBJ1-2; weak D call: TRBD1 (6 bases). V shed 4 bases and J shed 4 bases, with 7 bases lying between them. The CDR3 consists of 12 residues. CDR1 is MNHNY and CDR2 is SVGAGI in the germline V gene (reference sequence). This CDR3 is CASSSDSYGYTF. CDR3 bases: TGTGCCAGCAGTTCGGACAGCTATGGCTACACCTTC.

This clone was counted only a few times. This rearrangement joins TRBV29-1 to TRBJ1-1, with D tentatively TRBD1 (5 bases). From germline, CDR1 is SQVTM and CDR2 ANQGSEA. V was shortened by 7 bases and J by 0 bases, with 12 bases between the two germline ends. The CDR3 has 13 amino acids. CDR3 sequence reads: CSGRSGMNTEAFF. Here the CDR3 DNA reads TGCAGCGGGCGGTCAGGGATGAACACTGAAGCTTTCTTT.

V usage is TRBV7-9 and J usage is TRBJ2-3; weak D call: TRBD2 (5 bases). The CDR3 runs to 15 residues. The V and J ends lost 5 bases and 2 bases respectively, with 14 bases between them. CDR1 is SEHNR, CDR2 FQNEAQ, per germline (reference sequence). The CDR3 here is CASSQSGPTTDTQYF. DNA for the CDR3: TGTGCCAGCAGCCAGAGCGGTCCGACCACAGATACGCAGTATTTT.